These 22 T cell receptor beta chains were sequenced from one sample in a study of T cells after yellow fever vaccination. TCRdb independently ran MiXCR on the 5' RACE reads; one entry per CDR3 protein. Of fewer than 350,000 distinct CDR3 sequences listed, roughly 8.7% are singletons. Here the sequenced sample was PBMCs, taken on the day of the first yellow fever vaccination. Every receptor here comes from a man between 18 and 35 years old who received the YFV17D yellow fever vaccine.

In this sample, this clonotype turned up a few times. V and J are TRBV7-2 and TRBJ1-2; D is uncertain. The V end lost 1 base, the J end lost 6 bases, and 15 bases lay between the germline ends. The CDR3 is 15 amino acids. From germline, CDR1 is SGHTA and CDR2 FQGNSA. CDR3 residues: CASSLENRPWDGYTF. CDR3 nucleotide sequence: TGTGCCAGCAGCTTAGAAAATCGGCCTTGGGATGGCTACACCTTC.

The chain recombines TRBV20-1 with TRBJ1-1; D not certain. Germline CDR1 and CDR2: DFQATT and SNEGSKA (reference sequence). Trimming removed 1 base at V and 4 bases at J, with 7 bases between. The CDR3 extends over 12 amino acids. The CDR3: CSARAWSTEAFF. The CDR3 DNA is TGCAGTGCTAGAGCCTGGAGCACTGAAGCTTTCTTT.

This clonotype turned up a few times. The CDR3 loop is CASSQLRDIQYF. The CDR3, as DNA: TGTGCCAGCTCACAACTGAGGGACATTCAGTACTTC. The rearrangement uses TRBV18 and TRBJ2-4, with TRBD2 as a possible D gene (5 bases). The CDR3 has 12 residues. The V end was cut by 4 bases, the J end by 8 bases, with 9 bases between. Germline V gives CDR1 KGHSH, CDR2 LQKENI.

This clonotype was found many times. The chain couples TRBV6-1 to TRBJ2-7; 8 bases match TRBD2. CDR3 length: 13 residues. V shed 6 bases, J shed 0 bases, and the junction held 1 base outside the gene matches. Germline loops: CDR1 MNHNS, CDR2 SASEGT. The CDR3 spells CASRGLDSYEQYF. CDR3 DNA: TGTGCCAGCAGGGGACTAGACTCCTACGAGCAGTACTTC.

V gene TRBV5-1 combines with J gene TRBJ2-1; D is ambiguous. V was clipped by 4 bases and J by 7 bases, with 9 bases between them. The CDR3 has 12 amino acids. Germline CDR1 and CDR2: SGHRS and YFSETQ. This CDR3 is CASSATWNEQFF. The CDR3 bases are TGCGCCAGCAGCGCTACTTGGAATGAGCAGTTCTTC.

This clonotype has more than one count but fewer than ten. The CDR3 DNA reads as TGTGCTCTGCCGGGGGGGGCGGGATACAATGAGCAGTTCTTC. It specifies CALPGGAGYNEQFF. The rearrangement joins TRBV7-9 to TRBJ2-1; 8 positions agree with TRBD2. The CDR3 has 14 amino acids. Germline lookup yields CDR1 SEHNR and CDR2 FQNEAQ (reference sequence).

The sample holds a few counts of this clonotype. V gene TRBV5-1 combines with J gene TRBJ2-3; D might be TRBD1 or TRBD2, each matching 5 bases. The CDR3 covers 14 residues. The germline V gene has CDR1 SGHRS and CDR2 YFSETQ. V was trimmed by 3 bases and J by 5 bases, leaving 13 bases between them. DNA for the CDR3: TGCGCCAGCAGCTGGGGGAACCCCGAAGATACGCAGTATTTT. Encoded protein: CASSWGNPEDTQYF. Full variable domain (remainder filled in from reference TRBV5-1 and TRBJ2-3): KAGVTQTPRYLIKTRGQQVTLSCSPISGHRSVSWYQQTPGQGLQFLFEYFSETQRNKGNFPGRFSGRQFSNSRSEMNVSTLELGDSALYLCASSWGNPEDTQYFGPGTRLTVL.

This clonotype occurred many times. This chain uses TRBV6-5 with TRBJ2-7, with TRBD2 matching over 9 bases. The CDR3 consists of 17 residues. From germline, CDR1 is MNHEY and CDR2 SVGAGI. With 2 bases clipped from V and 4 bases from J, the junction kept 12 bases outside the gene matches. The CDR3 region has the DNA TGTGCCAGCAGTTACACTATAACGCTAGCGGGGCAGTACGAGCAGTACTTC. It encodes CASSYTITLAGQYEQYF.

In its sample, this clonotype was seen many times. J is TRBJ2-7 and V is TRBV18; D uncertain. The CDR3 length is 14 residues. Between the trimmed V and J ends, which lost 3 bases and 6 bases, there was a span of 15 bases. Germline V gene lookup returns CDR1 KGHSH and CDR2 LQKENI. The CDR3 DNA follows: TGTGCCAGCTCACCCAACGCCGGTTTGGGCGAGCAGTACGTC. Translating gives CASSPNAGLGEQYV.

This clonotype was counted ten times or more. The chain links TRBV20-1 to TRBJ2-3, with a weak D call TRBD2 (6 bases). Trimming cost V 2 bases and J 0 bases, with 9 bases left between them. This CDR3 region has 14 residues. Germline V gene data show CDR1 as DFQATT and CDR2 as SNEGSKA (reference sequence). The CDR3 is CSARSGTSTDTQYF. The CDR3 nucleotides are TGCAGTGCTAGATCCGGGACTAGCACAGATACGCAGTATTTT.

A single count supports this clonotype. The chain joins TRBV6-1 to TRBJ2-1, with D perhaps assigned TRBD1 or TRBD2 (6 bases each). There are 16 residues in the CDR3. Germline assignment: CDR1 MNHNS and CDR2 SASEGT. Trimming removed 9 bases at V and 5 bases at J, with 23 bases between. In DNA form, the CDR3 reads TGTGCCAGGTTTAAGGAGGGACACCCTCCCCACAATGAGCAGTTCTTC. This codes for CARFKEGHPPHNEQFF.

This clonotype showed up many times. The genes are TRBV12-3 or TRBV12-4 and TRBJ1-5, with D unresolved. Trimming took off 6 bases at V and 2 bases at J, with 11 bases between the two ends. The CDR3 runs to 14 residues. In DNA form, the CDR3 reads TGTGCCAGCAGAACGGAAGGAGGCAATCAGCCCCAGCATTTT. It codes for CASRTEGGNQPQHF.

This clonotype was observed a few times. J is TRBJ2-3 and V is TRBV4-1; 9 nucleotides line up with TRBD1. V lost 0 bases to trimming and J lost 0 bases; unmatched junction nucleotides: 16. This CDR3 spans 21 amino acids. From germline, CDR1 is MGHRA and CDR2 YSYEKL. DNA of the CDR3: TGCGCCAGCAGCCAAGAGGAAAGTTTGACAGGGGGATCGACTAGCACAGATACGCAGTATTTT. It is translated as CASSQEESLTGGSTSTDTQYF.

This clonotype has ten or more counts. The CDR3 here is CAISKDRGTGAFF. In nucleotides, the CDR3 is TGTGCCATCAGCAAGGACAGGGGGACGGGAGCTTTCTTT. This chain joins TRBV10-3 and TRBJ1-1; 10 nucleotides line up with TRBD1. V was clipped by 6 bases and J by 10 bases; unmatched bases: 8. Germline loops: CDR1 ENHRY, CDR2 SYGVKD. This CDR3 comprises 13 residues.

This clonotype was counted only a few times. This chain links TRBV6-1 with TRBJ2-5, with TRBD1 matching 8 bases. This CDR3 region has 13 residues. CDR1 and CDR2 from the germline V gene are MNHNS and SASEGT. Germline trimming cut 8 bases from V and 4 bases from J; bases unmatched to any gene: 6. The CDR3 DNA follows: TGTGCCAGCTTGGACAGGGCAGGAGAGACCCAGTACTTC. Amino acid sequence: CASLDRAGETQYF.

This chain connects TRBV20-1 to TRBJ2-7; TRBD2 matches 9 bases. The CDR3 covers 16 residues. The junction had 7 bases not matched to a gene; V was cut back by 1 base and J by 0 bases. Germline values: CDR1 DFQATT, CDR2 SNEGSKA (reference sequence). For the CDR3, the DNA is TGCAGTGCTAGAGGTAGATTAGCGGGGGCCTCCTACGAGCAGTACTTC. It is translated as CSARGRLAGASYEQYF.

This chain joins TRBV14 and TRBJ1-1; no clear D gene. This CDR3 has 14 residues. Germline CDR1 reads SGHDN; CDR2 reads FVKESK. The V gene lost 0 bases and the J gene lost 0 bases, with 5 bases spanning the gap. The DNA of the CDR3 is TGTGCCAGCAGCCAAGAAGAGGTGAACACTGAAGCTTTCTTT. Amino acids: CASSQEEVNTEAFF.

This clonotype was detected only a few times. The rearrangement uses TRBV13 and TRBJ1-1; no clear D. The CDR3 spans 12 residues. Germline values: CDR1 PRHDT, CDR2 FYEKMQ (reference sequence). Trimming shortened V by 2 bases and J by 3 bases, and 4 bases separated the two germline ends. CDR3 DNA: TGTGCCAGCAGCTTAAGGTACACTGAAGCTTTCTTT. This encodes CASSLRYTEAFF.

This clonotype was counted a few times. The genes are TRBV7-3 and TRBJ2-3, with D uncertain. This CDR3 is built from 14 residues. Germline lookup yields CDR1 SGHTA and CDR2 FQGTGA. The V end was cut by 2 bases, the J end by 0 bases, with 6 bases between. The CDR3 region has the DNA TGTGCCAGCAGCTTATGGGGAAGCACAGATACGCAGTATTTT. Protein product: CASSLWGSTDTQYF.

This clonotype was found many times. The chain recombines TRBV6-1 with TRBJ2-1; D gene ambiguous. Trimming took 6 bases from V and 1 from J, leaving 10 bases between them. Germline CDR1 and CDR2: MNHNS and SASEGT. CDR3 length: 14 residues. The chain's CDR3 is CASRRLGSYNEQFF. In DNA form, the CDR3 reads TGTGCCAGCAGGCGTTTAGGGTCCTACAATGAGCAGTTCTTC.

A few counts support this clonotype. The chain employs TRBV6-2 or TRBV6-3 and TRBJ2-1; D possibly corresponds to TRBD2 (5 bases). The germline gives CDR1 MNHEY, CDR2 SVGEGT. The CDR3 length is 14 residues. V was trimmed by 4 bases and J by 5 bases, leaving 12 bases between them. This CDR3 is CASSSSLFNNEQFF. The CDR3 DNA is TGTGCCAGCAGTTCTAGCCTTTTTAACAATGAGCAGTTCTTC.

This clonotype is a singleton in its sample. The chain is built from TRBV15 and TRBJ1-5; D call uncertain. V shed 3 bases and J shed 2 bases, with 11 bases lying between them. The CDR3 runs to 15 residues. Looked up from germline, CDR1 is LNHNV and CDR2 is YYDKDF (reference sequence). In nucleotides, the CDR3 is TGTGCCACCAGCAGGGGAAATAATGGCAATCAGCCCCAGCATTTT. It translates to CATSRGNNGNQPQHF.